Presented here are 17 T cell receptor beta chains from one specimen sequenced in a study of cytomegalovirus exposure and HLA in healthy donors. Use of 60 Vbeta and 13 Jbeta primers characterized the PCR. Here immunoSEQ multiplex PCR was the method, and the copy in TCRdb shows in-frame clones only, minus some. The sample consists of over 100,000 clones, 69% of them appearing once. The sequencing input was PBMCs. The receptors derive from a woman aged 70-85 years in good health and CMV-seropositive.

The rearrangement uses TRBV4-1 and TRBJ1-1; no clear D gene. In germline, CDR1 is MGHRA, CDR2 YSYEKL. V was pared by 1 base and J by 2 bases, with 11 bases between. The CDR3 spans 15 residues. The CDR3 sequence is CASSQGPSVNTEAFF. The CDR3 DNA follows: TGCGCCAGCAGCCAAGGTCCGAGCGTTAACACTGAAGCTTTCTTT.

The genes are TRBV7-2 and TRBJ2-7; D might be TRBD1 (7 bases). The ends were cut back, 5 bases at V and 4 bases at J, with 12 bases in the middle. The CDR3 sequence is 13 residues long. Germline CDR1 is SGHTA and CDR2 is FQGNSA. CDR3 in amino acids: CASSPGGLYEQYF. The DNA for the CDR3 is TGTGCCAGCAGCCCAGGGGGGCTATACGAGCAGTACTTC.

V gene TRBV11-2 combines with J gene TRBJ1-1; D is uncertain. CDR3 length: 14 amino acids. Trimming removed 4 bases at V and 0 bases at J, with 9 bases between. CDR1 SGHAT and CDR2 FQNNGV come from the germline V gene. The CDR3 nucleotides are TGTGCCAGCAGCTCAGATACGGTGAACACTGAAGCTTTCTTT. Protein product: CASSSDTVNTEAFF.

The V gene is TRBV5-1, the J gene TRBJ1-2; 8 bases line up with TRBD1. V shed 2 bases, J shed 4 bases, and the junction held 1 base outside the gene matches. The CDR3 covers 13 residues. CDR1 and CDR2 (germline): SGHRS, YFSETQ. The CDR3 DNA is TGCGCCAGCAGCTTCGGACAGGGCTATGGCTACACCTTC. It yields the protein CASSFGQGYGYTF.

The chain carries TRBV29-1 and TRBJ1-1; D gene unclear. Trimming stripped 4 bases from V and 7 bases from J, with 10 bases between. CDR1 is SQVTM, CDR2 ANQGSEA, per germline. There are 11 residues in the CDR3. The CDR3 nucleotides read TGCAGCGTTGGGTCGGTCGATGAAGCTTTCTTT. Protein product: CSVGSVDEAFF.

The chain couples TRBV6-1 to TRBJ1-2; 12 bases are a match to TRBD1. CDR1 and CDR2 (germline): MNHNS, SASEGT. This CDR3 spans 15 amino acids. Trimming at V came to 6 bases and at J to 4 bases, leaving 6 bases not matched to a gene. The CDR3 protein is CASSPGTGGSYGYTF. In DNA, the CDR3 is TGTGCCAGCAGCCCCGGGACAGGGGGCTCCTATGGCTACACCTTC.

The chain uses TRBV6-5 and TRBJ2-7, with no clear D. Deletions cut 7 bases from V and 3 bases from J, with 13 bases between. The germline V gene has CDR1 MNHEY and CDR2 SVGAGI. This CDR3 spans 13 amino acids. DNA for the CDR3: TGTGCCAGCACTCATCGCCAGGTCTACGAGCAGTACTTC. It yields the protein CASTHRQVYEQYF.

V gene TRBV2 combines with J gene TRBJ2-1, with D tentatively TRBD1 (6 bases). With 5 bases removed from V and 8 bases from J, the gap between germline ends came to 19 bases. The CDR3 is 15 amino acids. Germline V gene lookup returns CDR1 SNHLY and CDR2 FYNNEI. The CDR3 DNA reads TGTGCCAGCAGTTTTGAACAGGGTACGATCGATGAGCAGTTCTTC. It encodes CASSFEQGTIDEQFF.

V and J are TRBV30 and TRBJ1-5, with D uncertain. V lost 1 base to trimming and J lost 4 bases, with 8 bases between them. In germline, CDR1 is GTSNPN, CDR2 SVGIG (reference sequence). The CDR3 has 13 amino acids. CDR3 protein: CAWSGQTNQPQHF. CDR3 nucleotide sequence: TGTGCCTGGAGTGGACAAACTAATCAGCCCCAGCATTTT.

The V gene is TRBV18, the J gene TRBJ2-1; 10 bases are shared with TRBD2. CDR1 is KGHSH and CDR2 is LQKENI in the germline V gene. The CDR3 loop spans 14 amino acids. Trimming took 2 bases from V and 8 from J; bases not matched to a gene: 3. CDR3 coding DNA: TGTGCCAGCTCACCAGGGCTAGCGGGGGATGAGCAGTTCTTC. Translated: CASSPGLAGDEQFF.

This clone was picked up one time. V is TRBV6-5 and J is TRBJ1-2; 9 bases fit TRBD1. The J segment lost 8 bases and the V segment lost 6 bases, leaving 10 bases of the junction unmatched. The CDR3 has 14 residues. Germline CDR1 MNHEY, CDR2 SVGAGI. In DNA, the CDR3 is TGTGCCAGCAGAATGAGGACAGGGGAAGAGGGCTACACCTTC. Translating it yields CASRMRTGEEGYTF.

V is TRBV6-5 and J is TRBJ1-3; 7 bases map to TRBD1. V lost 6 bases to trimming and J lost 4 bases; unmatched junction nucleotides: 6. The length of the CDR3 is 14 residues. Per germline, CDR1 MNHEY and CDR2 SVGAGI. Here the CDR3 reads CASRDRRSGNTIYF. The CDR3 DNA reads as TGTGCCAGCAGGGACAGGAGGTCGGGAAACACCATATATTTT.

The chain employs TRBV9 and TRBJ2-5, with D maybe TRBD1 (5 bases). Germline V gene lookup returns CDR1 SGDLS and CDR2 YYNGEE. Deletions cut 0 bases from V and 5 bases from J, with 14 bases between. This CDR3 has 15 amino acids. The CDR3 nucleotides read TGTGCCAGCAGCGTAGCTGATCAGGGCTGGGAGACCCAGTACTTC. Translated: CASSVADQGWETQYF.

V is TRBV18 and J is TRBJ1-1, with a tentative D call TRBD1 (5 bases). The CDR3 sequence is 11 residues long. V was pared by 8 bases and J by 3 bases, with 7 bases between. The germline V gene has CDR1 KGHSH and CDR2 LQKENI. CDR3 sequence (DNA): TGTGCCAGCCTCAGGGACACTGAAGCTTTCTTT. It encodes CASLRDTEAFF.

The chain joins TRBV27 to TRBJ2-1, with 11 bases that match TRBD2. Trimming took 11 bases from V and 10 from J; bases not matched to a gene: 7. The germline V gene encodes CDR1 MNHEY and CDR2 SMNVEV (reference sequence). This CDR3 has 12 amino acids. This CDR3 reads CASGLAAFEQFF. The CDR3 DNA sequence: TGTGCCTCGGGACTAGCGGCGTTCGAGCAGTTCTTC.

This clone appeared a single time. A junction end diverges from the germline sequence, so it may reflect a read error. The chain recombines TRBV7-7 with TRBJ2-1; D gene unclear. Per germline, CDR1 SSHAT and CDR2 FNYEAQ (reference sequence). The length of the CDR3 is 13 residues. CDR3 sequence: CASSLQEVGEQFF. In DNA form, the CDR3 reads TGTGCTAGCAGCCTCCAAGAGGTCGGTGAGCAGTTCTTC.

The V call is TRBV11-2, the J call TRBJ2-7; D is ambiguous. Trimming removed 0 bases from V and 0 bases from J, with 9 bases in between. The CDR3 sequence is 15 residues long. Germline V gene lookup returns CDR1 SGHAT and CDR2 FQNNGV. The CDR3 loop reads CASSLDLVGSYEQYF. CDR3 coding DNA: TGTGCCAGCAGCTTAGATCTCGTCGGCTCCTACGAGCAGTACTTC.